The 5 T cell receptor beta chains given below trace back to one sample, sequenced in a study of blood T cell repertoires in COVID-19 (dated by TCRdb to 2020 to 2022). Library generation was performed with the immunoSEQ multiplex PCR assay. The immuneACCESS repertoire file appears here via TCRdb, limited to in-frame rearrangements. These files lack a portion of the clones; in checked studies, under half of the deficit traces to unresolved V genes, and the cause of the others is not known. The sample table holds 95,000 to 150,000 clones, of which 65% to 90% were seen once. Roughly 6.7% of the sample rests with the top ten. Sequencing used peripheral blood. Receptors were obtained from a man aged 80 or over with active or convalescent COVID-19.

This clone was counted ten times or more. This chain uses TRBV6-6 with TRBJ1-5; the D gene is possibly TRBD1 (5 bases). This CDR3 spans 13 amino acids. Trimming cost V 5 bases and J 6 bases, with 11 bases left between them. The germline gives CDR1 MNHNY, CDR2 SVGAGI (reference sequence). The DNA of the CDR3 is TGTGCCAGCAGTCCCCAGGGTTTTCAGCCCCAGCATTTT. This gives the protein CASSPQGFQPQHF.

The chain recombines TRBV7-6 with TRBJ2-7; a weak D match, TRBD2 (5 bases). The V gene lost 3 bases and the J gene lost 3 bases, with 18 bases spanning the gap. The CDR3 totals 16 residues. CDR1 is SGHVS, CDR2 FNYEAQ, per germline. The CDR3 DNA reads TGTGCCAGCAGCTTGAATTCGGGGTGGAATAACTACGAGCAGTACTTC. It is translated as CASSLNSGWNNYEQYF.

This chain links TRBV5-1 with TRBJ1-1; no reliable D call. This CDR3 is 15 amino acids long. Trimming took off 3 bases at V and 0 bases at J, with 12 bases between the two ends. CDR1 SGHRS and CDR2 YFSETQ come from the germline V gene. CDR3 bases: TGCGCCAGCAGCTCGGGGTTGGCAGTGAACACTGAAGCTTTCTTT. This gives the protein CASSSGLAVNTEAFF.

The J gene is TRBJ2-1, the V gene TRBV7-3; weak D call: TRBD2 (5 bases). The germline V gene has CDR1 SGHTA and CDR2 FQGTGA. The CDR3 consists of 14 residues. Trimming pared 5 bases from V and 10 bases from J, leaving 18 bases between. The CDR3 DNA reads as TGTGCCAGCAGCAAGGTGGGCGGGTCGGAGGAGCAGTTCTTC. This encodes CASSKVGGSEEQFF. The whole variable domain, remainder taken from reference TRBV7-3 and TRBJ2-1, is GAGVSQTPSNKVTEKGKYVELRCDPISGHTALYWYRQSLGQGPEFLIYFQGTGAADDSGLPNDRFFAVRPEGSVSTLKIQRTERGDSAVYLCASSKVGGSEEQFFGPGTRLTVL.

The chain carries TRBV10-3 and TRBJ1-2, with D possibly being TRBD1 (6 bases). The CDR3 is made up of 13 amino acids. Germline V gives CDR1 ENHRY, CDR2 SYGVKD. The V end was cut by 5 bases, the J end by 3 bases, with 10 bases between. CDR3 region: CAISRGIDYGYTF. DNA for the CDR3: TGTGCCATCAGTAGGGGGATCGACTATGGCTACACCTTC.